The 19 T cell receptor beta chains presented below share a single source sample, sequenced in a study of cytomegalovirus exposure and HLA in healthy donors. Libraries were prepared by immunoSEQ multiplex PCR; TCRdb keeps only in-frame clonotypes and omits some of them. The table records under 150,000 clones, roughly 89% of them present only once. The sample was PBMCs. The receptor set was obtained from a woman aged 18-29 years in good health and CMV-seronegative.

The chain's CDR3 is CASSFGAGVSYNEQFF. CDR3 DNA: TGTGCCAGCAGCTTTGGAGCGGGAGTAAGTTACAATGAGCAGTTCTTC. The chain has TRBV7-9 and TRBJ2-1; 8 positions match TRBD2. V was clipped by 3 bases and J by 4 bases; unmatched bases: 8. CDR3 size: 16 residues. Germline lookup yields CDR1 SEHNR and CDR2 FQNEAQ (reference sequence).

The chain carries TRBV9 and TRBJ1-1, with 9 bases that match TRBD1. Germline values: CDR1 SGDLS, CDR2 YYNGEE. The CDR3 is 15 amino acids. V shed 3 bases and J 1 base; nucleotides not matched to a gene: 4. The CDR3 region is CASSADRGKNTEAFF. The CDR3 DNA reads TGTGCCAGCAGCGCTGACAGGGGGAAGAACACTGAAGCTTTCTTT. The full variable domain, rest sourced from reference TRBV9 and TRBJ1-1, is DSGVTQTPKHLITATGQRVTLRCSPRSGDLSVYWYQQSLDQGLQFLIQYYNGEERAKGNILERFSAQQFPDLHSELNLSSLELGDSALYFCASSADRGKNTEAFFGQGTRLTVV.

V usage is TRBV28 and J usage is TRBJ2-7; D is uncertain. V was clipped by 2 bases and J by 3 bases, with 8 bases between them. CDR1 is MDHEN and CDR2 is SYDVKM in the germline V gene. The CDR3 is 13 amino acids. In nucleotides, the CDR3 is TGTGCCAGCAGTTTAGACGCAGGCTACGAGCAGTACTTC. Translated: CASSLDAGYEQYF.

The V and J genes are TRBV7-9 and TRBJ2-7; D may be TRBD1 (6 bases). CDR1 is SEHNR and CDR2 is FQNEAQ in the germline V gene (reference sequence). V was shortened by 6 bases and J by 2 bases, with 17 bases between the two germline ends. The CDR3 spans 15 residues. The CDR3 nucleotides are TGTGCCAGCAGTCCAAGCAGGGACACACCCTACGAGCAGTACTTC. Translation gives CASSPSRDTPYEQYF.

Here the CDR3 reads CASSPGTGGSNEQFF. The CDR3 region has the DNA TGTGCCAGCAGCCCCGGGACAGGGGGCTCCAATGAGCAGTTCTTC. J is TRBJ2-1 and V is TRBV4-2, with 12 bases that match TRBD1. In germline, CDR1 is LGHNA, CDR2 YNFKEQ. With 4 bases clipped from V and 6 bases from J, the junction kept 4 bases outside the gene matches. There are 15 residues in the CDR3.

The chain recombines TRBV2 with TRBJ2-1; possibly TRBD2 for D (5 bases). The CDR3 has 14 residues. CDR1 SNHLY and CDR2 FYNNEI come from the germline V gene. V lost 6 bases, J lost 1 base, and 10 bases lay in between. The CDR3 nucleotides are TGTGCCAGCAGGAGTGGCGGGTCCTACAATGAGCAGTTCTTC. Its protein is CASRSGGSYNEQFF. Full variable domain (rest looked up from reference TRBV2 and TRBJ2-1): EPEVTQTPSHQVTQMGQEVILRCVPISNHLYFYWYRQILGQKVEFLVSFYNNEISEKSEIFDDQFSVERPDGSNFTLKIRSTKLEDSAMYFCASRSGGSYNEQFFGPGTRLTVL.

The chain combines TRBV19 with TRBJ2-7; 12 bases fit TRBD1. CDR1 is LNHDA and CDR2 is SQIVND in the germline V gene (reference sequence). CDR3 size: 14 residues. The trim removed 7 bases at V and 5 bases at J, leaving 6 bases unmatched. CDR3 loop: CASNPGQGANEQYF. Here the CDR3 DNA reads TGTGCCAGTAACCCGGGACAGGGGGCTAACGAGCAGTACTTC.

The rearrangement links TRBV5-1 to TRBJ2-7, with TRBD1 matching 10 bases. V was pared by 4 bases and J by 4 bases, with 8 bases of the junction left unmatched. This CDR3 has 15 amino acids. CDR1 is SGHRS and CDR2 is YFSETQ in the germline V gene. CDR3 amino acids: CASSITGTGAYEQYF. CDR3 sequence (DNA): TGCGCCAGCAGCATCACCGGGACAGGGGCATACGAGCAGTACTTC.

The chain combines TRBV7-2 with TRBJ2-2; D is possibly TRBD2 (7 bases). CDR1 is SGHTA, CDR2 FQGNSA, per germline. This CDR3 spans 15 amino acids. V was trimmed by 0 bases and J by 4 bases, leaving 9 bases between them. The CDR3 DNA reads TGTGCCAGCAGCTTAGCGGGGGGGCCCACCGGGGAGCTGTTTTTT. This codes for CASSLAGGPTGELFF. Full variable domain (outside the CDR3, taken from reference TRBV7-2 and TRBJ2-2): GAGVSQSPSNKVTEKGKDVELRCDPISGHTALYWYRQSLGQGLEFLIYFQGNSAPDKSGLPSDRFSAERTGGSVSTLTIQRTQQEDSAVYLCASSLAGGPTGELFFGEGSRLTVL.

This rearrangement joins TRBV28 to TRBJ2-4; 7 positions match TRBD1. Germline lookup yields CDR1 MDHEN and CDR2 SYDVKM. With 7 bases clipped from V and 1 base from J, the junction kept 13 bases outside the gene matches. This CDR3 spans 17 amino acids. CDR3: CASNPRQGGVAKNIQYF. Written as DNA, the CDR3 is TGTGCCAGCAACCCAAGACAGGGCGGAGTGGCCAAAAACATTCAGTACTTC.

This chain uses TRBV30 with TRBJ2-5; TRBD2 matches 9 bases. Germline V CDR1 and CDR2: GTSNPN, SVGIG (reference sequence). CDR3 size: 16 residues. Unmatched junction bases numbered 7, after V lost 2 bases and J lost 0 bases. Here the CDR3 DNA reads TGTGCCTGGAGTCTAGGACTAGCGCGATACCAAGAGACCCAGTACTTC. Its translation: CAWSLGLARYQETQYF. Supplemented by reference TRBV30 and TRBJ2-5, the full variable domain reads SQTIHQWPATLVQPVGSPLSLECTVEGTSNPNLYWYRQAAGRGLQLLFYSVGIGQISSEVPQNLSASRPQDRQFILSSKKLLLSDSGFYLCAWSLGLARYQETQYFGPGTRLLVL.

A single count supports this clone. J is TRBJ2-3 and V is TRBV2, with a possible D match to TRBD1 (8 bases). This CDR3 region has 12 residues. The V end was cut by 7 bases, the J end by 8 bases, with 13 bases between. The germline gives CDR1 SNHLY, CDR2 FYNNEI. CDR3 residues: CASNNRGGTQYF. DNA of the CDR3: TGTGCCAGCAATAACAGGGGGGGTACGCAGTATTTT. The full variable domain, completed using reference TRBV2 and TRBJ2-3, is EPEVTQTPSHQVTQMGQEVILRCVPISNHLYFYWYRQILGQKVEFLVSFYNNEISEKSEIFDDQFSVERPDGSNFTLKIRSTKLEDSAMYFCASNNRGGTQYFGPGTRLTVL.

The chain employs TRBV6-6 and TRBJ1-6; D call uncertain. The CDR3 runs 14 residues. The V gene lost 4 bases and the J gene lost 9 bases, with 13 bases spanning the gap. CDR1 and CDR2 (germline): MNHNY, SVGAGI (reference sequence). CDR3 sequence reads: CASSSGGAGSPLHF. The CDR3 DNA sequence: TGTGCCAGCAGTTCGGGTGGTGCGGGTTCACCCCTCCACTTT.

The CDR3 region is CASSEDRERYQPQHF. CDR3 bases: TGTGCCAGCAGTGAAGACAGGGAAAGGTATCAGCCCCAGCATTTT. V is TRBV2 and J is TRBJ1-5, with D perhaps matching TRBD1 (6 bases). V was clipped by 1 base and J by 5 bases, with 12 bases between them. CDR1 is SNHLY, CDR2 FYNNEI, per germline. This CDR3 comprises 15 residues.

CDR3 residues: CASSALRPRSDTGELFF. The CDR3 DNA sequence: TGTGCCAGCAGTGCCCTCAGACCCAGGTCGGACACCGGGGAGCTGTTTTTT. The rearrangement joins TRBV6-1 to TRBJ2-2; D uncertain. Germline CDR1 and CDR2: MNHNS and SASEGT. The CDR3 loop spans 17 amino acids. Trimming pared 4 bases from V and 3 bases from J, leaving 18 bases between.

The chain is built from TRBV28 and TRBJ1-1, with 7 nucleotides matching TRBD1. This CDR3 has 15 amino acids. Germline CDR1 and CDR2: MDHEN and SYDVKM. Trimming at V came to 2 bases and at J to 2 bases, leaving 5 bases not matched to a gene. In nucleotides, the CDR3 is TGTGCCAGCAGTTTAACCGGGACAGAAAACACTGAAGCTTTCTTT. The encoded protein is CASSLTGTENTEAFF.

V and J are TRBV2 and TRBJ2-1, with TRBD2 matching over 9 bases. From germline, CDR1 is SNHLY and CDR2 FYNNEI. The junction had 3 bases not matched to a gene; V was cut back by 6 bases and J by 12 bases. The CDR3 length is 11 residues. The CDR3 is CASRGLARQFF. CDR3 nucleotides: TGTGCCAGCAGGGGACTAGCTCGGCAGTTCTTC.

This chain joins TRBV19 and TRBJ1-2, with unresolved D. Germline CDR1 and CDR2: LNHDA and SQIVND (reference sequence). V was pared by 3 bases and J by 1 base, with 9 bases between. This CDR3 has 14 residues. CDR3 nucleotides: TGTGCCAGTAGTATCGCCAGTCTTAACTATGGCTACACCTTC. Protein: CASSIASLNYGYTF.

The J gene is TRBJ1-5, the V gene TRBV10-1; D perhaps matches TRBD1 (5 bases). The length of the CDR3 is 13 residues. Germline V CDR1 and CDR2: WNHNN, SYGVQD (reference sequence). The ends were cut back, 0 bases at V and 5 bases at J, with 5 bases in the middle. CDR3 nucleotide sequence: TGCGCCAGCAGTGAGTCGACAGATCAGCCCCAGCATTTT. Translation: CASSESTDQPQHF.